A single sample gave rise to the 14 T cell receptor beta chains below, sequenced in a study of blood T cells in healthy people across ages. A sample-barcoded 5' primer and a J-beta primer mix were used in a second PCR of roughly 7 to 11 cycles. TCRdb processed the 5' RACE reads anew with MiXCR; each CDR3 protein has one entry. This table holds 790,000 or so distinct CDR3 sequences, about half found once. The sample consisted of blood. The receptors were gathered from an elderly man in good health.

This chain links TRBV7-8 with TRBJ2-4; 7 bases fit TRBD1. CDR3 length equals 16 residues. The ends lost 0 bases at V and 1 base at J; junction bases unmatched: 3. Germline values: CDR1 SGHVS, CDR2 FQNEAQ. CDR3 in amino acids: CASSLAGGLAKNIQYF. DNA for the CDR3: TGTGCCAGCAGCTTAGCAGGGGGCCTGGCCAAAAACATTCAGTACTTC. Complete variable domain (other parts from reference TRBV7-8 and TRBJ2-4): GAGVSQSPRYKVAKRGQDVALRCDPISGHVSLFWYQQALGQGPEFLTYFQNEAQLDKSGLPSDRFFAERPEGSVSTLKIQRTQQEDSAVYLCASSLAGGLAKNIQYFGAGTRLSVL.

This clonotype was detected only a few times. The V call is TRBV30, the J call TRBJ2-7, with TRBD2 as a possible D gene (6 bases). Trimming removed 0 bases at V and 4 bases at J, with 16 bases between. Germline CDR1 and CDR2: GTSNPN and SVGIG (reference sequence). The CDR3 is made up of 15 amino acids. CDR3 nucleotide sequence: TGTGCCTGGAGTGTACGGCTAGCGTACAGGTACGAGCAGTACTTC. This sequence encodes CAWSVRLAYRYEQYF. Full variable domain (rest looked up from reference TRBV30 and TRBJ2-7): SQTIHQWPATLVQPVGSPLSLECTVEGTSNPNLYWYRQAAGRGLQLLFYSVGIGQISSEVPQNLSASRPQDRQFILSSKKLLLSDSGFYLCAWSVRLAYRYEQYFGPGTRLTVT.

The V gene is TRBV29-1, the J gene TRBJ2-1; TRBD2 is a possible D gene (5 bases). Germline assignment: CDR1 SQVTM and CDR2 ANQGSEA. The CDR3 contains 14 residues. Deletions cut 4 bases from V and 13 bases from J, with 23 bases between. The CDR3 coding sequence is TGCAGCGTTGGTCACATAACGGGGAAGACGACCCAGTTCTTC. This translates into CSVGHITGKTTQFF.

The chain carries TRBV7-2 and TRBJ2-7, with D perhaps TRBD1 (6 bases). Germline V gene sequence: CDR1 SGHTA, CDR2 FQGNSA. This CDR3 has 14 amino acids. V lost 4 bases and J lost 3, with 13 bases in between. The CDR3 loop is CASSSWTARYEQYF. The CDR3 DNA is TGTGCCAGCAGCTCCTGGACAGCCCGCTACGAGCAGTACTTC.

This clonotype occurred many times. The chain links TRBV7-9 to TRBJ2-7, with 9 bases fitting TRBD1. Germline V gene lookup returns CDR1 SEHNR and CDR2 FQNEAQ (reference sequence). V gave up 6 bases and J gave up 5 bases; unmatched junction bases: 11. This CDR3 contains 15 residues. CDR3: CASSHARTGVDEQYF. CDR3 bases: TGTGCCAGCAGTCACGCCCGGACAGGGGTGGACGAGCAGTACTTC.

The rearrangement links TRBV19 to TRBJ2-1; D perhaps matches TRBD1 (5 bases). Germline CDR1 LNHDA, CDR2 SQIVND (reference sequence). The CDR3 totals 14 residues. V was cut by 3 bases and J by 4 bases, with 10 bases left in between. The CDR3 DNA follows: TGTGCCAGTAGTATTCAGGGTCGATACAATGAGCAGTTCTTC. Its translation is CASSIQGRYNEQFF.

This clonotype has more than one count but fewer than ten. This chain joins TRBV10-3 and TRBJ2-3; TRBD1 aligns across 8 bases. The CDR3 totals 17 residues. V trimming: 4 bases; J trimming: 3 bases; junction bases outside the gene matches: 12. Germline values: CDR1 ENHRY, CDR2 SYGVKD. CDR3 residues: CAISGLDTGGRTDTQYF. CDR3 DNA sequence: TGTGCCATCAGTGGCCTGGACACAGGGGGTAGGACAGATACGCAGTATTTT.

This clonotype showed up just a few times. The genes are TRBV20-1 and TRBJ2-5; 10 positions agree with TRBD1. Per the germline V gene, CDR1 is DFQATT and CDR2 is SNEGSKA (reference sequence). V was clipped by 0 bases and J by 5 bases; unmatched bases: 9. The CDR3 extends over 16 amino acids. CDR3 coding DNA: TGCAGTGCTAGAGATAGGCGACAGGGGGCTACGGAGACCCAGTACTTC. It specifies CSARDRRQGATETQYF.

This clonotype appeared a few times. The J gene is TRBJ2-3, the V gene TRBV12-3 or TRBV12-4; 10 nucleotides line up with TRBD1. This CDR3 has 16 residues. The ends lost 5 bases at V and 0 bases at J; junction bases unmatched: 5. CDR3 nucleotides: TGTGCCAGCAGTGCGGGACAGGGGATTAGCACAGATACGCAGTATTTT. This encodes CASSAGQGISTDTQYF.

This clonotype has a handful of counts. V and J are TRBV29-1 and TRBJ2-1; tentatively, D is TRBD1 or TRBD2 (5 bases each). V was trimmed by 8 bases and J by 5 bases, leaving 19 bases between them. The CDR3 length is 14 residues. Germline lookup yields CDR1 SQVTM and CDR2 ANQGSEA. CDR3 protein: CSLGAEGRDNEQFF. The CDR3 nucleotides are TGCAGCCTCGGTGCCGAGGGGCGGGACAATGAGCAGTTCTTC.

In regard to this clonotype: One end of the junction does not line up with germline, which may come from a read error. The rearrangement joins TRBV20-1 to TRBJ2-7, with 14 nucleotides matching TRBD2. The CDR3 sequence is 16 residues long. CDR1 and CDR2 (germline): DFQATT, SNEGSKA (reference sequence). For the CDR3, the DNA is TGCGGTGCTAGAGCGGGGACTAGCGGGAGTCCCTACGAGCAGTACTTC. Translation: CGARAGTSGSPYEQYF.

This sequence joins TRBV7-6 and TRBJ2-5; 7 nucleotides match TRBD2. The J call may not be correct, given that the DNA end is closer to TRBJ2-7. Germline V gene sequence: CDR1 SGHVS, CDR2 FNYEAQ. CDR3 length: 15 amino acids. For the CDR3, the DNA is TGTGCCAGCAGCTTAGATCTAGCGGCAAAGGGCGAGCAGTACTTC. Protein product: CASSLDLAAKGEQYF.

The gene calls are TRBV5-1 and TRBJ2-5; tentatively, D is TRBD1 (6 bases). Germline V gives CDR1 SGHRS, CDR2 YFSETQ. Trimming took 0 bases from V and 14 from J, leaving 20 bases between them. The CDR3 totals 14 residues. The CDR3, as DNA: TGCGCCAGCAGCTTGGCGGGTGGACAGCGCGAGCATTACTTC. It yields the protein CASSLAGGQREHYF.

J is TRBJ1-1 and V is TRBV20-1; D remains unclear. The CDR3 is 16 residues long. The V gene lost 0 bases and the J gene lost 3 bases, with 17 bases spanning the gap. Germline V gives CDR1 DFQATT, CDR2 SNEGSKA (reference sequence). The CDR3 spells CSARDSGPTRDTEAFF. The CDR3 region has the DNA TGCAGTGCTAGAGATTCCGGGCCAACGAGAGACACTGAAGCTTTCTTT.